The 20 T cell receptor beta chains reported below all come from one sample, sequenced in a study of T cell repertoires in cytomegalovirus infection. TCRdb processed the reads anew with MiXCR; each CDR3 protein has one entry. The data hold 200,000 to 300,000 distinct CDR3 sequences, with around 15% observed a single time. The sequencing sample was made of PBMCs. Every receptor here comes from a human donor in good health (CMV status not recorded). Some clones in this sample may be carry-over from other donors' samples.

The chain links TRBV2 to TRBJ2-3; no clear D gene. V was pared by 4 bases and J by 2 bases, with 7 bases between. This CDR3 comprises 13 residues. Looked up from germline, CDR1 is SNHLY and CDR2 is FYNNEI. The CDR3, as DNA: TGTGCCAGCAGTGTCACCGTCACAGATACGCAGTATTTT. Protein sequence: CASSVTVTDTQYF.

The CDR3 nucleotides read TGCGCCAGCAGGGTCCGCGAGGGTTACAATGAGCAGTTCTTC. It is translated as CASRVREGYNEQFF. V usage is TRBV5-1 and J usage is TRBJ2-1; D possibly corresponds to TRBD2 (5 bases). The V end lost 5 bases, the J end lost 4 bases, and 13 bases lay between the germline ends. This CDR3 contains 14 residues. Germline V CDR1 and CDR2: SGHRS, YFSETQ.

This clonotype came up a few times. This chain links TRBV6-2 or TRBV6-3 with TRBJ2-7; D is undetermined. The CDR3 is 12 residues long. Trimming removed 4 bases from V and 0 bases from J, with 4 bases in between. Germline V gene sequence: CDR1 MNHEY, CDR2 SVGEGT. CDR3 protein: CASSSISYEQYF. In nucleotides, the CDR3 is TGTGCCAGCAGTTCCATCTCCTACGAGCAGTACTTC.

The rearrangement links TRBV5-4 to TRBJ1-1; D may be TRBD1 (5 bases). Germline V gene data show CDR1 as SGHNT and CDR2 as YYREEE (reference sequence). The CDR3 is 15 amino acids. V lost 2 bases and J lost 1, with 12 bases in between. Here the CDR3 reads CASSFPGGGNTEAFF. The CDR3 nucleotides read TGTGCCAGCAGCTTTCCCGGGGGAGGGAACACTGAAGCTTTCTTT. The full variable domain, with the rest looked up from reference TRBV5-4 and TRBJ1-1, is ETGVTQSPTHLIKTRGQQVTLRCSSQSGHNTVSWYQQALGQGPQFIFQYYREEENGRGNFPPRFSGLQFPNYSSELNVNALELDDSALYLCASSFPGGGNTEAFFGQGTRLTVV.

This clonotype was picked up many times. V gene TRBV7-6 combines with J gene TRBJ2-1; 10 bases line up with TRBD1. Germline CDR1 is SGHVS and CDR2 is FNYEAQ. This CDR3 has 19 amino acids. V was pared by 6 bases and J by 0 bases, with 14 bases of the junction left unmatched. This CDR3 reads CASSSTGTGEMSSYNEQFF. The CDR3 DNA reads TGTGCCAGCAGTTCTACCGGGACAGGGGAAATGAGCTCCTACAATGAGCAGTTCTTC.

Ten or more counts support this clonotype. The J gene is TRBJ1-1, the V gene TRBV18, with no clear D. Germline lookup yields CDR1 KGHSH and CDR2 LQKENI. CDR3 size: 13 residues. The germline V and J ends were trimmed by 3 bases and 0 bases, with 5 bases remaining between them. CDR3 coding DNA: TGTGCCAGCTCACCTTTAGTGAACACTGAAGCTTTCTTT. This gives the protein CASSPLVNTEAFF.

This clonotype occurred a few times. V is TRBV13 and J is TRBJ2-5; TRBD2 matches 8 bases. Germline CDR1 reads PRHDT; CDR2 reads FYEKMQ (reference sequence). CDR3 length: 17 residues. J lost 1 base, V lost 1 base, and 8 bases had no gene match. CDR3: CASSLVTSEPLQETQYF. The CDR3 region has the DNA TGTGCCAGCAGCTTAGTGACTAGCGAGCCCCTCCAAGAGACCCAGTACTTC.

Many counts were recorded for this clonotype. This chain joins TRBV7-9 and TRBJ2-1; D could derive from TRBD1 or TRBD2 (5 bases each). Germline values: CDR1 SEHNR, CDR2 FQNEAQ (reference sequence). The CDR3 runs to 14 residues. V was trimmed by 3 bases and J by 4 bases, leaving 10 bases between them. CDR3 in amino acids: CASSLGTEYNEQFF. The CDR3 DNA reads TGTGCCAGCAGCTTGGGGACGGAATACAATGAGCAGTTCTTC.

This clonotype was found a few times. CDR3 coding DNA: TGTGCCATCGGGGGGGACAGCTACTATGGCTACACCTTC. Its protein product is CAIGGDSYYGYTF. The gene calls are TRBV10-3 and TRBJ1-2, with 7 nucleotides matching TRBD1. The CDR3 is 13 residues long. The germline CDR1 and CDR2 sequences are ENHRY and SYGVKD. With 8 bases clipped from V and 3 bases from J, the junction kept 6 bases outside the gene matches.

The chain combines TRBV24-1 with TRBJ2-3, with D hard to call. Trimming took 9 bases from V and 4 from J, leaving 7 bases between them. Germline lookup yields CDR1 KGHDR and CDR2 SFDVKD. The CDR3 is 11 residues long. This CDR3 is CATERADTQYF. In DNA form, the CDR3 reads TGTGCCACCGAGAGAGCAGATACGCAGTATTTT.

The chain combines TRBV2 with TRBJ2-2; 8 bases match TRBD1. V gave up 4 bases and J gave up 4 bases; unmatched junction bases: 5. Germline V gene sequence: CDR1 SNHLY, CDR2 FYNNEI. The CDR3 has 15 residues. CDR3 nucleotides: TGTGCCAGCAGTGGGACAGGGTTGACCACCGGGGAGCTGTTTTTT. It is translated as CASSGTGLTTGELFF.

Many counts were recorded for this clonotype. The V call is TRBV20-1, the J call TRBJ1-5; TRBD1 might be the D (6 bases). The CDR3 is made up of 18 amino acids. The germline V gene encodes CDR1 DFQATT and CDR2 SNEGSKA (reference sequence). Trimming shortened V by 0 bases and J by 9 bases, and 27 bases separated the two germline ends. CDR3 loop: CSARDATTGLLPARPQHF. The CDR3 DNA is TGCAGTGCTAGAGATGCCACGACAGGTCTTCTGCCCGCACGGCCCCAGCATTTT.

This clonotype was found many times. This chain uses TRBV7-2 with TRBJ2-7; unclear D gene. The CDR3 is 15 amino acids. The ends were cut back, 1 base at V and 3 bases at J, with 13 bases in the middle. Germline V CDR1 and CDR2: SGHTA, FQGNSA. CDR3 nucleotide sequence: TGTGCCAGCAGCTTAGGTGACCAGCTCGGCTACGAGCAGTACTTC. It codes for CASSLGDQLGYEQYF.

This chain's CDR3 is CASSEERPGETQYF. The CDR3 DNA reads TGTGCCAGCAGTGAAGAACGCCCAGGGGAGACCCAGTACTTC. This rearrangement joins TRBV25-1 to TRBJ2-5; D perhaps matches TRBD1 (5 bases). The CDR3 consists of 14 residues. Between the trimmed V and J ends, which lost 2 bases and 5 bases, there was a span of 12 bases. Germline assignment: CDR1 MGHDK and CDR2 SYGVNS.

The J gene is TRBJ2-3, the V gene TRBV2, with 8 positions matching TRBD2. Germline V CDR1 and CDR2: SNHLY, FYNNEI. Losses at the gene ends were 6 bases for V and 13 bases for J; bases not matched to a gene: 6. The CDR3 runs to 11 residues. The CDR3 protein is CASRKAGDEYF. In DNA form, the CDR3 reads TGTGCCAGCAGAAAAGCGGGGGATGAGTATTTT.

This clonotype was observed at least ten times. CDR3 coding DNA: TGTGCCAGCAGTTGGGCAGGGGGCCTGCCCCAGCATTTT. It encodes CASSWAGGLPQHF. This rearrangement joins TRBV12-3 or TRBV12-4 to TRBJ1-5, with 8 bases matching TRBD1. This CDR3 spans 13 amino acids. V lost 4 bases to trimming and J lost 9 bases; unmatched junction nucleotides: 5.

This clonotype was observed many times. This chain connects TRBV7-2 to TRBJ2-3, with D hard to call. The V end was cut by 3 bases, the J end by 0 bases, with 19 bases between. The CDR3 is made up of 18 amino acids. Germline values: CDR1 SGHTA, CDR2 FQGNSA. In nucleotides, the CDR3 is TGTGCCAGCAGCTTTTGGCCCAAGGGCTACACTAGCACAGATACGCAGTATTTT. The encoded protein is CASSFWPKGYTSTDTQYF.

This clonotype came up many times. This chain joins TRBV7-3 and TRBJ2-5, with 11 bases lining up with TRBD2. The CDR3 runs to 15 residues. Germline V gene data show CDR1 as SGHTA and CDR2 as FQGTGA. Trimming at V came to 2 bases and at J to 5 bases, leaving 4 bases not matched to a gene. The CDR3 protein is CASSLLAGGWETQYF. The CDR3 DNA follows: TGTGCCAGCAGCTTACTAGCGGGAGGATGGGAGACCCAGTACTTC.

The table lists this clonotype with many counts. The rearrangement joins TRBV4-1 to TRBJ1-2; 8 nucleotides line up with TRBD1. This CDR3 contains 17 residues. V lost 0 bases to trimming and J lost 2 bases; unmatched junction nucleotides: 8. Germline V gene data show CDR1 as MGHRA and CDR2 as YSYEKL. This CDR3 is CASSQDNQGAQNYGYTF. The CDR3, as DNA: TGCGCCAGCAGCCAAGATAACCAGGGGGCGCAAAACTATGGCTACACCTTC.

A few counts support this clonotype. The chain couples TRBV27 to TRBJ1-5; weak D call: TRBD1 (6 bases). Trimming pared 2 bases from V and 7 bases from J, leaving 15 bases between. The CDR3 consists of 15 residues. The germline CDR1 and CDR2 sequences are MNHEY and SMNVEV (reference sequence). CDR3 DNA: TGTGCCAGCAGTTTACGGTCAGGGGTTGGGCAGCCCCAGCATTTT. Translated: CASSLRSGVGQPQHF.